This T cell receptor beta chain was captured in a study of technical replicates of blood from a handful of donors. The assay was immunoSEQ multiplex PCR, and TCRdb's table has in-frame clones only and misses some. The data contain around 76,000 clones, roughly 96% of them singletons. V lost 1 base to trimming and J lost 9 bases, with 7 bases between them. The CDR3 consists of 11 residues. Germline V gene sequence: CDR1 SEHNR, CDR2 FQNEAQ (reference sequence). The rearrangement uses TRBV7-9 and TRBJ2-7; the D gene is possibly TRBD2 (5 bases). The sequence derives from a human donor in good health. The sample was T cells isolated from PBMCs. The CDR3 here is CASSLGAGQYF. As DNA, the CDR3 is TGTGCCAGCAGCTTAGGCGCGGGGCAGTACTTC.